This T cell receptor (beta chain) was identified in a study of cytomegalovirus exposure and HLA in healthy donors. V was pared by 3 bases and J by 0 bases, with 8 bases between. Germline loops: CDR1 GTSNPN, CDR2 SVGIG (reference sequence). This CDR3 has 13 amino acids. 13 Jbeta primers and 60 Vbeta primers were used for the PCR. Assay: immunoSEQ multiplex PCR; the TCRdb copy retains only in-frame clones and omits some. This repertoire includes around 76,000 clones. This receptor was obtained from a boy younger than 18 in good health and CMV-seronegative. This chain joins TRBV30 and TRBJ1-2; unclear D gene. The specimen sequenced was PBMCs. The CDR3 spells CAWRQKTNYGYTF. DNA for the CDR3: TGTGCCTGGAGACAGAAAACTAACTATGGCTACACCTTC.